This T cell receptor beta chain appears in the sequencing data of a study of blood T cell repertoires in COVID-19. At the level of the study: From the United States, Italy and Spain came samples of acute and convalescent COVID-19.

V shed 0 bases, J shed 3 bases, and the junction held 5 bases outside the gene matches. The germline V gene has CDR1 MGHRA and CDR2 YSYEKL. The CDR3 spans 16 residues. Ages ranged from about 18 to 89 years, with residence in some 25 US areas. Allocation to cohorts depended on clinical history reported by the participants. The method was immunoSEQ multiplex PCR; TCRdb's version includes in-frame clones alone and lacks a portion of them. Here the sample spans just over 300,000 clones, roughly 89% being singletons. The TCR originated in a young woman with acute COVID-19. Sequencing was performed on PBMCs or T cells enriched from blood (not recorded which). The chain recombines TRBV4-1 with TRBJ2-1; the match to TRBD2 covers 7 bases. CDR3 coding DNA: TGCGCCAGCAGCCAAGATTGGAGCGGGATCTACAATGAGCAGTTCTTC. Residues: CASSQDWSGIYNEQFF.